Presented here are 17 T cell receptor beta chains from one specimen sequenced in a study of blood T cells in healthy people across ages. It was with a sample-barcoded 5' primer and a J-beta primer mix that a second PCR of about 7 to 12 cycles was run. In TCRdb, the 5' RACE reads were re-called with MiXCR into one record per CDR3 protein. In the table there are fewer than 2,000,000 distinct CDR3 sequences, about 31% of which are singletons. The sequencing sample was made of blood. These receptors were taken from a woman under 40 in good health.

V gene TRBV20-1 combines with J gene TRBJ2-3, with D possibly called TRBD1 or TRBD2 (6 bases each). The V gene's germline CDR1 is DFQATT and CDR2 SNEGSKA (reference sequence). The CDR3 covers 15 residues. Trimming removed 0 bases from V and 4 bases from J, with 14 bases in between. DNA of the CDR3: TGCAGTGCTAGAGAACAGGGAGGTTCTCCAGATACGCAGTATTTT. Amino acid sequence: CSAREQGGSPDTQYF.

This chain connects TRBV7-2 to TRBJ2-7; D remains ambiguous. Germline assignment: CDR1 SGHTA and CDR2 FQGNSA. V lost 1 base to trimming and J lost 6 bases, with 13 bases between them. The CDR3 runs 14 residues. The DNA of the CDR3 is TGTGCCAGCAGCTTAGAGGTACGGGCGACCGAGCAGTACTTC. It yields the protein CASSLEVRATEQYF.

A word on this clonotype: A much bigger clone sits one base away, suggesting this may be a read error. J is TRBJ2-7 and V is TRBV7-3; D is unresolved. CDR3 length: 13 amino acids. V lost 5 bases and J 2 bases, leaving 10 bases between the germline ends. Germline CDR1 is SGHTA and CDR2 is FQGTGA. The chain's CDR3 is CASSKGPTYEQYF. The CDR3 DNA follows: TGTGCCAGCAGCAAAGGACCGACCTACGAGCAGTACTTC.

This clonotype has only a few counts. The chain has TRBV27 and TRBJ1-2; TRBD1 is a possible D gene (5 bases). CDR1 is MNHEY and CDR2 is SMNVEV in the germline V gene (reference sequence). The CDR3 is made up of 14 amino acids. The germline V and J ends were trimmed by 7 bases and 4 bases, with 16 bases remaining between them. Here the CDR3 DNA reads TGTGCCAGCAAGGTGGGAGGGGACCCCTATGGCTACACCTTC. This gives the protein CASKVGGDPYGYTF.

The rearrangement uses TRBV29-1 and TRBJ2-1; 7 positions agree with TRBD1. Per the germline V gene, CDR1 is SQVTM and CDR2 is ANQGSEA. Losses at the gene ends were 3 bases for V and 3 bases for J; bases not matched to a gene: 14. The CDR3 length is 17 residues. The CDR3 here is CSVEKLHPGQFYNEQFF. The CDR3 DNA sequence: TGCAGCGTTGAGAAACTGCATCCGGGACAGTTCTACAATGAGCAGTTCTTC.

This clonotype was seen a handful of times. V is TRBV7-3 and J is TRBJ2-3; D might be TRBD1 or TRBD2, each matching 5 bases. Germline CDR1 is SGHTA and CDR2 is FQGTGA. V shed 1 base and J shed 6 bases, with 8 bases lying between them. This CDR3 region has 13 residues. The CDR3 DNA sequence: TGTGCCAGCAGCTTAAATTGGGGGGATACGCAGTATTTT. Its protein is CASSLNWGDTQYF.

This clonotype was observed a few times. The V gene is TRBV5-1, the J gene TRBJ2-3; D might be TRBD2 (5 bases). CDR3 length equals 15 residues. Germline V lookup: CDR1 SGHRS, CDR2 YFSETQ. V lost 2 bases to trimming and J lost 3 bases, with 13 bases between them. CDR3 DNA sequence: TGCGCCAGCAGCTTCCCCGCGGGCCCAACAGATACGCAGTATTTT. Encoded protein: CASSFPAGPTDTQYF.

This clonotype was counted a few times. This chain uses TRBV12-3 or TRBV12-4 with TRBJ1-5; 11 positions agree with TRBD1. With 5 bases clipped from V and 3 bases from J, the junction kept 3 bases outside the gene matches. CDR3 length: 15 amino acids. The CDR3 loop reads CASSAGQGVNQPQHF. The CDR3 bases are TGTGCCAGCAGTGCGGGACAGGGGGTCAATCAGCCCCAGCATTTT.

In its sample, this clonotype was seen many times. The chain combines TRBV4-1 with TRBJ1-2; D perhaps matches TRBD1 (5 bases). CDR1 is MGHRA, CDR2 YSYEKL, per germline. The CDR3 runs 18 residues. Trimming shortened V by 2 bases and J by 7 bases, and 26 bases separated the two germline ends. CDR3 residues: CASSQRDLGRVVERGYTF. The DNA for the CDR3 is TGCGCCAGCAGCCAACGAGACTTGGGCAGGGTGGTCGAGCGTGGCTACACCTTC.

The chain combines TRBV9 with TRBJ2-3; TRBD2 might be the D (6 bases). Germline CDR1 reads SGDLS; CDR2 reads YYNGEE. There are 15 residues in the CDR3. Trimming stripped 0 bases from V and 4 bases from J, with 12 bases between. CDR3 sequence: CASSVEGTGSDTQYF. The DNA of the CDR3 is TGTGCCAGCAGCGTAGAGGGGACTGGATCAGATACGCAGTATTTT.

The chain uses TRBV28 and TRBJ1-6, with unresolved D. Trimming took off 6 bases at V and 4 bases at J, with 10 bases between the two ends. Germline assignment: CDR1 MDHEN and CDR2 SYDVKM. The CDR3 sequence is 14 residues long. DNA of the CDR3: TGTGCCAGCAGGGCCCAGAGTTATAATTCACCCCTCCACTTT. It yields the protein CASRAQSYNSPLHF. The whole variable domain, remainder taken from reference TRBV28 and TRBJ1-6, is DVKVTQSSRYLVKRTGEKVFLECVQDMDHENMFWYRQDPGLGLRLIYFSYDVKMKEKGDIPEGYSVSREKKERFSLILESASTNQTSMYLCASRAQSYNSPLHFGNGTRLTVT.

The chain couples TRBV7-7 to TRBJ2-7; 10 positions match TRBD1. The trim removed 4 bases at V and 4 bases at J, leaving 7 bases unmatched. The CDR3 has 15 residues. The germline V gene encodes CDR1 SSHAT and CDR2 FNYEAQ (reference sequence). The CDR3 reads CASSSGDRGRYEQYF. The CDR3 region has the DNA TGTGCCAGCAGCTCCGGGGACAGGGGAAGGTACGAGCAGTACTTC.

This clonotype was detected ten times or more. This chain connects TRBV6-6 to TRBJ2-5, with D possibly being TRBD1 (5 bases). CDR3 length equals 14 residues. V was cut by 4 bases and J by 3 bases, with 12 bases left in between. From germline, CDR1 is MNHNY and CDR2 SVGAGI (reference sequence). CDR3 region: CASSSWRQKETQYF. The CDR3 region has the DNA TGTGCCAGCAGTTCTTGGAGACAGAAAGAGACCCAGTACTTC.

This clonotype was seen more than once but under ten times. This chain connects TRBV20-1 to TRBJ2-5, with D maybe TRBD2 (6 bases). There are 15 residues in the CDR3. V shed 3 bases and J shed 5 bases, with 19 bases lying between them. Germline V gene lookup returns CDR1 DFQATT and CDR2 SNEGSKA (reference sequence). In DNA form, the CDR3 reads TGCAGTGCTAGTGTTGGCGCGGGGATATCGGAGACCCAGTACTTC. Its translation is CSASVGAGISETQYF.

This clonotype was seen more than once but under ten times. V is TRBV19 and J is TRBJ2-2; 9 bases fit TRBD1. This CDR3 is 15 amino acids long. Germline V gene lookup returns CDR1 LNHDA and CDR2 SQIVND (reference sequence). V lost 5 bases and J lost 4; bases outside the gene matches: 5. The CDR3 reads CASSDPGQGTGELFF. CDR3 DNA sequence: TGTGCCAGTAGTGACCCGGGACAGGGCACCGGGGAGCTGTTTTTT.

The V call is TRBV3-1, the J call TRBJ2-4; 8 bases are a match to TRBD2. This CDR3 has 17 residues. CDR1 is LGHDT, CDR2 YNNKEL, per germline (reference sequence). J lost 8 bases, V lost 3 bases, and 15 bases had no gene match. Written as DNA, the CDR3 is TGTGCCAGCAGCCAGTATACTAGCGGCGACTTCGAGGACATTCAGTACTTC. It encodes CASSQYTSGDFEDIQYF.

The chain uses TRBV20-1 and TRBJ1-2; D is perhaps TRBD1 (5 bases). V gave up 6 bases and J gave up 8 bases, with 13 bases separating them. The CDR3 consists of 11 residues. Per germline, CDR1 DFQATT and CDR2 SNEGSKA (reference sequence). The CDR3 DNA reads as TGCAGTGCGGAAGGGCGGGACGGCTACACCTTC. Translation gives CSAEGRDGYTF.